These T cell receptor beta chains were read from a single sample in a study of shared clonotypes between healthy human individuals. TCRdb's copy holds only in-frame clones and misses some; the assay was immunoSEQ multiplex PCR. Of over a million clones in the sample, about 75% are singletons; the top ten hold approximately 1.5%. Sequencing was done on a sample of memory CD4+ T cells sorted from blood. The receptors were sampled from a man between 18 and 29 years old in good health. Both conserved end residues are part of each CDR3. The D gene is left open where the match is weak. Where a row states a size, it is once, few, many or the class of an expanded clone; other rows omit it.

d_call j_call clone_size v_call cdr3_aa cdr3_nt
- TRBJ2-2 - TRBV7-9 CASSFRGSNLNTGELFF TGTGCCAGCAGCTTTCGGGGTTCGAACCTAAACACCGGGGAGCTGTTTTTT
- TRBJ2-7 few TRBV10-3 CAISVRGDEQYF TGTGCCATCAGCGTCAGGGGCGACGAGCAGTACTTC
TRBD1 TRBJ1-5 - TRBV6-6 CASSYGTGASNQPQHF TGTGCCAGCAGTTACGGCACAGGGGCCTCTAATCAGCCCCAGCATTTT
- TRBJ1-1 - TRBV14 CASSQDVQGKAFF TGTGCCAGCAGCCAAGATGTCCAGGGGAAAGCTTTCTTT
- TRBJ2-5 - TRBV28 CASSRGNEETQYF TGTGCCAGCAGTCGGGGAAATGAAGAGACCCAGTACTTC
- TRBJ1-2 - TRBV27 CASSLSSNYGYTF TGTGCCAGCAGTTTATCCTCTAACTATGGCTACACCTTC
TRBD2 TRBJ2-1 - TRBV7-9 CASSLVEGGSKFF TGTGCCAGCAGCTTAGTCGAGGGCGGGAGTAAGTTCTTC
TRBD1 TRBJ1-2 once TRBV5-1 CASSLRTGVSDGYTF TGCGCCAGCAGCTTGCGGACAGGGGTTTCAGATGGCTACACCTTC
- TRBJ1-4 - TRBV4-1 CASSLSRWEREKLFF TGCGCCAGCAGCCTATCCCGGTGGGAACGGGAAAAACTGTTTTTT
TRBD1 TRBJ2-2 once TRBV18 CASSPRQGADTGELFF TGTGCCAGCTCACCAAGACAGGGGGCGGACACCGGGGAGCTGTTTTTT
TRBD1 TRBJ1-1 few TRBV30 CAWRNTGGYEAFF TGTGCCTGGAGAAACACAGGGGGTTATGAAGCTTTCTTT
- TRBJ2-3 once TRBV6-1 CVIRGDTDTQYF TGTGTCATAAGGGGAGACACAGATACGCAGTATTTT
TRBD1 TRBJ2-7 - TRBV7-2 CASSLDRGFYEQYF TGTGCCAGCAGCTTGGACAGGGGCTTCTACGAGCAGTACTTC
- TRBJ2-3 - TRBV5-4 CASSLTSSDTQYF TGTGCCAGCAGCTTAACTAGCTCAGATACGCAGTATTTT
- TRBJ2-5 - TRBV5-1 CASKQGSQETQYF TGCGCCAGCAAACAGGGTTCCCAAGAGACCCAGTACTTC
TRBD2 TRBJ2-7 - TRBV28 CASSLSGTSYEQYF TGTGCCAGCAGTTTATCAGGGACTAGCTACGAGCAGTACTTC
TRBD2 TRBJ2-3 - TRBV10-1 CASHRVAGGFTDTQYF TGCGCCAGCCATCGGGTAGCGGGAGGCTTCACAGATACGCAGTATTTT
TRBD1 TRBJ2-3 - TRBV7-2 CASSSGQNTDTQYF TGTGCCAGCAGCTCGGGACAGAACACAGATACGCAGTATTTT
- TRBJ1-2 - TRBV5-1 CASSLASPRQDGYTF TGCGCCAGCAGCTTGGCCTCCCCCAGACAGGATGGCTACACCTTC
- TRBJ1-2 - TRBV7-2 CASSLDGQLGVYGYTF TGTGCCAGCAGCTTAGATGGGCAATTAGGGGTCTATGGCTACACCTTC
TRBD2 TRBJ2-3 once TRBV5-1 CASSPGASGGAGDTQYF TGCGCCAGCAGCCCGGGGGCTAGCGGGGGCGCAGGGGATACGCAGTATTTT
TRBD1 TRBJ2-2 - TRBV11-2 CASSVTGTGNTGELFF TGTGCCAGCAGCGTTACCGGGACAGGGAACACCGGGGAGCTGTTTTTT
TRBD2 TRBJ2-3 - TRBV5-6 CASRSGLAGLPSTDTQYF TGTGCCAGCAGGTCGGGACTAGCGGGCCTCCCTAGCACAGATACGCAGTATTTT
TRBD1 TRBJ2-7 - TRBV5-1 CASSLDRAYEQYF TGCGCCAGCAGCCTGGACAGGGCTTACGAGCAGTACTTC
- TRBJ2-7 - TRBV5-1 CASSAGLAGPYEQYF TGCGCCAGCAGCGCGGGGTTGGCAGGGCCCTACGAGCAGTACTTC
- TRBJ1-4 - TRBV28 CASRRDGDEKLFF TGTGCCAGCCGAAGGGACGGAGACGAAAAACTGTTTTTT
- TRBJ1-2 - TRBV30 CAWRQGRGGYTF TGTGCCTGGAGGCAGGGACGGGGAGGCTACACCTTC
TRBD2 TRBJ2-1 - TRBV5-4 CASSIGTSGGVSSYNEQFF TGTGCCAGCAGCATCGGGACTAGCGGGGGGGTTAGCTCCTACAATGAGCAGTTCTTC
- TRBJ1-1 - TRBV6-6 CASSYSATEAFF TGTGCCAGCAGTTACAGCGCTACTGAAGCTTTCTTT
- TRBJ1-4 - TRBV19 CASSQGSSNEKLFF TGTGCCAGTAGTCAGGGTTCGTCTAATGAAAAACTGTTTTTT
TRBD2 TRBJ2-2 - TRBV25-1 CASSELEAGGPGTGELFF TGTGCCAGCAGTGAATTAGAAGCGGGGGGGCCGGGCACCGGGGAGCTGTTTTTT
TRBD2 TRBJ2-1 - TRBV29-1 CSVEPASGRTLSYNEQFF TGCAGCGTAGAACCTGCTAGCGGGAGGACCCTCTCCTACAATGAGCAGTTCTTC
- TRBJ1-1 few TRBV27 CASSSAMNTEAFF TGTGCCAGCAGTTCTGCCATGAACACTGAAGCTTTCTTT
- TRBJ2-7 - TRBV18 CASSGGGPYEQYF TGTGCCAGCTCAGGGGGAGGCCCCTACGAGCAGTACTTC
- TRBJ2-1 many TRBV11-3 CASSLGGFTYNEQFF TGTGCCAGCAGCTTAGGGGGGTTCACCTACAATGAGCAGTTCTTC
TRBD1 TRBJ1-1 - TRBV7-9 CASSSAGQGKAFF TGTGCCAGCAGCTCCGCCGGACAGGGGAAAGCTTTCTTT
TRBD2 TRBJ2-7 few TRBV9 CASSPRREGYEQYF TGTGCCAGCAGCCCCAGGAGGGAGGGATACGAGCAGTACTTC
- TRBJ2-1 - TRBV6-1 CASSETIGSYNEQFF TGTGCCAGCAGTGAAACAATCGGCTCCTACAATGAGCAGTTCTTC
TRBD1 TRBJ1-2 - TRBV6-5 CASSYQTGVNYGYTF TGTGCCAGCAGTTACCAGACAGGGGTTAACTATGGCTACACCTTC
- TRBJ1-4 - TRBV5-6 CASSLGFGEKLFF TGTGCCAGCAGCTTGGGGTTCGGGGAAAAACTGTTTTTT
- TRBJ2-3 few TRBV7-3 CASSLLGGRSTDTQYF TGTGCCAGCAGCTTATTGGGGGGGCGAAGCACAGATACGCAGTATTTT
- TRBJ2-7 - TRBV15 CATSRDATSYEQYF TGTGCCACCAGCAGAGATGCGACCTCCTACGAGCAGTACTTC
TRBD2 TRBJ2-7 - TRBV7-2 CASSRTSGQSYEQYF TGTGCCAGCAGCCGGACTAGCGGGCAGTCCTACGAGCAGTACTTC